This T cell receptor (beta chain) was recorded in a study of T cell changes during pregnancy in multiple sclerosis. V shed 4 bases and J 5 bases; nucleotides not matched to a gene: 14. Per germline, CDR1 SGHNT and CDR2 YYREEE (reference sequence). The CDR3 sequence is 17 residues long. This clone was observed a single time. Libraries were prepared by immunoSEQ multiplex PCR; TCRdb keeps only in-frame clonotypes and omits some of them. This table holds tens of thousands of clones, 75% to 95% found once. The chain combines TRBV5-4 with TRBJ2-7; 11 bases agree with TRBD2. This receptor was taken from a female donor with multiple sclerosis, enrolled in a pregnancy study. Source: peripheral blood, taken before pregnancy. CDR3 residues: CASSPEMVAGGSHEQYF. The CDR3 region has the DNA TGTGCCAGCAGCCCTGAGATGGTAGCGGGAGGGTCCCACGAGCAGTACTTC.